This TCR beta chain was captured by sequencing in a study of a mutant IDH1 vaccine in newly diagnosed glioma. Study details: Treated patients had a mean age of approximately 40 years and a 62.5% male, around 40% female split.

Sequenced by immunoSEQ multiplex PCR; TCRdb stores in-frame clones only, minus some. The sample has tens of thousands of clones; more than 85% are singletons. Described time point: baseline, week 1 (first vaccination visit). As for treatment: pre-vaccination baseline after standard-of-care therapy. The donor cohort comprised cases of new WHO grade 3 or 4 IDH1-mutant, ATRX-lost astrocytoma. The specimen was PBMCs, collected from a glioma patient treated with radiotherapy, temozolomide or both. The TCR originated in a man in his fifties with glioma.

The CDR3: CAWRGGDTADTQYF. The CDR3 DNA reads TGTGCCTGGAGAGGGGGCGATACGGCAGATACGCAGTATTTT. This chain uses TRBV30 with TRBJ2-3; 7 bases are shared with TRBD1. Trimming at V came to 3 bases and at J to 4 bases, leaving 7 bases not matched to a gene. CDR1 is GTSNPN, CDR2 SVGIG, per germline (reference sequence). CDR3 length equals 14 residues.